The next 4 T cell receptor beta chains were all read from a single sample in a study of CXCR3-negative and CXCR3-positive naive CD8 T cells (dated by TCRdb to the late 2010s). Sequenced on a NextSeq 550. The Human TCR Profiling Kit (MiLaboratory) was used to make UMI-labeled 5' RACE TRB cDNA libraries. TCRdb reprocessed the reads into one record per CDR3 protein sequence, lacking DNA. The table held for this sample gives roughly 41,000 distinct CDR3 sequences. In total, the top ten clones hold about 8.4% of the sample. Sequenced: memory CD8+ T cells from blood. Per the publication, the cell subset or site label means: conventional CD8+ memory T cells (TMEM), sorted as controls. The receptors derive from a human donor in good health. Some clones in this sample may be carry-over from other donors' samples.

The chain carries TRBV7-9 and TRBJ2-5. The germline V gene encodes CDR1 SEHNR and CDR2 FQNEAQ (reference sequence). The CDR3 extends over 13 amino acids. CDR3 sequence: CASRETGQETQYF.

CDR3 residues: CASTQLRGIRDTQYF. The gene calls are TRBV19 and TRBJ2-3; the D call of TRBD1 rests on TCRdb alone, since no DNA is present to check it. The CDR3 is 15 residues long. Germline CDR1 and CDR2: LNHDA and SQIVND (reference sequence).

The V gene is TRBV29-1, the J gene TRBJ2-3; TCRdb's assignment of TRBD2 cannot be checked, as there is no DNA. Germline V gene sequence: CDR1 SQVTM, CDR2 ANQGSEA. CDR3 length equals 16 residues. The CDR3 sequence: CSVEDHGTSDGDTQYF.

V gene TRBV7-7 combines with J gene TRBJ2-1; TCRdb's D gene call, TRBD2, goes unchecked for lack of DNA. The CDR3 extends over 15 amino acids. Germline V gives CDR1 SSHAT, CDR2 FNYEAQ (reference sequence). CDR3 sequence reads: CASSTRTSGRDEQFF.